These T cell receptor beta chains were read from a single sample in a study of shared clonotypes between healthy human individuals. Sequenced by immunoSEQ multiplex PCR; TCRdb stores in-frame clones only, minus some. The sample records around 2.1 million clones, 93% being singletons. The specimen sequenced was naive CD8+ T cells from PBMCs. Receptors were obtained from a man in his late teens or twenties in good health. Some clones in this sample may be carry-over from other donors' samples. The CDR3 runs from the conserved cysteine through the conserved F or W. D genes are given only for firm matches. Rows give clone size only sometimes, using once, few, many, or a class for an expanded clone.

j_call clone_size d_call v_call cdr3_nt cdr3_aa
TRBJ2-3 - TRBD2 TRBV27 TGTGCCGCAGCGCAGCGGGAGAAGGCAGATACGCAGTATTTT CAAAQREKADTQYF
TRBJ2-3 - TRBD2 TRBV28 TGTGCCAGCAGTCCGGGGTTTGGAGTAGGGCGGGAGGGTGATACGCAGTATTTT CASSPGFGVGREGDTQYF
TRBJ2-5 - TRBD2 TRBV10-2 TGCGCCAGCTCCGACATAGCGGGAGTTTTGGAGACCCAGTACTTC CASSDIAGVLETQYF
TRBJ2-5 - TRBD2 TRBV9 TGTGCCAGCAGCGTAGCTCCCGGGAGGGCTGAGACCCAGTACTTC CASSVAPGRAETQYF
TRBJ2-3 - - TRBV25-1 TGTGCCAGCAGTGAATATTTGGCTAGCACAGATACGCAGTATTTT CASSEYLASTDTQYF
TRBJ2-1 once - TRBV11-2 TGTGCCAGCAGCCAAACGTATGAGCAGTTCTTC CASSQTYEQFF
TRBJ2-5 - TRBD2 TRBV27 TGTGCCAGCAGTTTATTCCCCTCGGGGGGAGAGACCCAGTACTTC CASSLFPSGGETQYF
TRBJ1-5 - - TRBV7-9 TGTGCCAGCAGCCCCTCCCAGGGTCAGCCCCAGCATTTT CASSPSQGQPQHF
TRBJ1-3 - TRBD1 TRBV28 TGTGCCAGCAGTTTAGAAGGGGGCCTCTCAACTGGAAACACCATATATTTT CASSLEGGLSTGNTIYF
TRBJ1-1 - - TRBV27 TGTGCCACCAGCCGGCCGGGGGGGGTCACTGAAGCTTTCTTT CATSRPGGVTEAFF
TRBJ2-7 - TRBD2 TRBV28 TGTGCCAGCAAGATCTCCGGGACTAGCGGGCGCGGCCCCTACGAGCAGTACTTC CASKISGTSGRGPYEQYF
TRBJ2-4 - - TRBV4-1 TGCGCCAGCAGCCAAGTCGTCGGCGGCCGGGGGGCCAAAAACATTCAGTACTTC CASSQVVGGRGAKNIQYF
TRBJ2-3 - TRBD2 TRBV9 TGTGCCAGCAGTCTCCGGGGGATAGCGGGACGCACAGATACGCAGTATTTT CASSLRGIAGRTDTQYF
TRBJ2-1 - TRBD2 TRBV27 TGTGCCAGCAGTACTCAACTAGCGGACTTCTACAATGAGCAGTTCTTC CASSTQLADFYNEQFF
TRBJ2-7 - TRBD1 TRBV27 TGTGCCAGCAGTCCTCGGACAGGGTACTACGAGCAGTACTTC CASSPRTGYYEQYF
TRBJ2-7 - - TRBV5-1 TGCGCCAGCAGCTTGGCGACGGGGGCCTACGAGCAGTACTTC CASSLATGAYEQYF
TRBJ2-7 - TRBD1 TRBV25-1 TGTGCCAGCAGGGAGTTCGGGACAGGGGGCTACGAGCAGTACTTC CASREFGTGGYEQYF
TRBJ1-1 - - TRBV19 TGTGCCAGTAGTATAGGAGCAGGGCTTGATGGAGCTTTCTTT CASSIGAGLDGAFF
TRBJ2-5 - TRBD2 TRBV13 TGTGCCAGCAGTATGAGACTAGCGGGAGGCCTGCATGCGGGAGAGACCCAGTACTTC CASSMRLAGGLHAGETQYF
TRBJ2-3 - TRBD2 TRBV9 TGTGCCAGCAGCCTAACTAGCGGCACAGATACGCAGTATTTT CASSLTSGTDTQYF
TRBJ2-1 - - TRBV14 TGTGCCAGCAGCCAAGAGGAATCCTACAATGAGCAGTTCTTC CASSQEESYNEQFF
TRBJ2-7 - TRBD1 TRBV7-2 TGTGCCAGCAGCTTAGGACAGGGGGGAGTCTACGAGCAGTACTTC CASSLGQGGVYEQYF
TRBJ2-7 - - TRBV25-1 TGTGCCAGCAGTGAATTGGGTCAGGGGAACGAGCAGTACTTC CASSELGQGNEQYF
TRBJ2-2 - - TRBV7-9 TGTGCCAGCAGCTTCGGGGGCACCGGGGAGCTGTTTTTT CASSFGGTGELFF
TRBJ1-5 few TRBD1 TRBV30 TGTGCCTGGAGTGACCGGGACAGGGTCCAGCCCCAGCATTTT CAWSDRDRVQPQHF
TRBJ1-3 - - TRBV7-9 TGTGCCAGCAGCTTAGGAGTTACCTCTGGAAACACCATATATTTT CASSLGVTSGNTIYF
TRBJ2-7 - - TRBV5-1 TGCGCCAGCAGCAAAGACTCCTACGAGCAGTACTTC CASSKDSYEQYF
TRBJ2-1 - - TRBV19 TGTGCCAGTAAAAGCGAGTACAATGAGCAGTTCTTC CASKSEYNEQFF
TRBJ2-3 - - TRBV4-2 TGTGCCAGCAGCCTCAATGACGGGAGCACAGATACGCAGTATTTT CASSLNDGSTDTQYF
TRBJ2-7 - TRBD1 TRBV10-2 TGCGCCAGCAGGGGACAGAGGGGGCCAGGGGCCTACGAGCAGTACTTC CASRGQRGPGAYEQYF
TRBJ2-1 - TRBD2 TRBV4-1 TGCGCCAGCAGCCAAGAACGGACTAGCTCCGCCTACAATGAGCAGTTCTTC CASSQERTSSAYNEQFF